The 31 T cell receptor beta chains below come from one sample, sequenced in a study of preoperative IRX-2 immunotherapy in early breast cancer. Assay: immunoSEQ multiplex PCR; the TCRdb copy retains only in-frame clones and omits some. The data contain roughly 25,000 clones, 95% of them seen just once; the ten biggest clones take up roughly 17%. Treatment defined: preoperative locoregional IRX-2 cytokine immunotherapy. Here the sequenced sample was tumor tissue, taken after IRX-2 immunotherapy. These receptors originate from a human donor with breast cancer.

The V gene is TRBV19, the J gene TRBJ2-3, with 10 bases that match TRBD1. Per germline, CDR1 LNHDA and CDR2 SQIVND (reference sequence). This CDR3 comprises 15 residues. Trimming took 5 bases from V and 4 from J; bases not matched to a gene: 6. CDR3 nucleotide sequence: TGTGCCAGTAGTTCAGGACAGGGGGGCGCAGATACGCAGTATTTT. This encodes CASSSGQGGADTQYF.

This chain links TRBV5-5 with TRBJ2-7, with D maybe TRBD2 (6 bases). V was trimmed by 0 bases and J by 5 bases, leaving 27 bases between them. CDR1 SGHKS and CDR2 YYEKEE come from the germline V gene (reference sequence). This CDR3 region has 19 residues. The CDR3 coding sequence is TGTGCCAGCAGCTTGGCTTATGGGAGGACCAACCCGGACGGCCACGAGCAGTACTTC. Translation gives CASSLAYGRTNPDGHEQYF.

The CDR3: CASSPVTGSGQPQHF. Here the CDR3 DNA reads TGTGCCAGTAGTCCTGTTACAGGGTCGGGTCAGCCCCAGCATTTT. J is TRBJ1-5 and V is TRBV19, with a tentative D call TRBD1 (6 bases). The V and J ends lost 5 bases and 6 bases respectively, with 17 bases between them. CDR3 size: 15 residues. CDR1 is LNHDA, CDR2 SQIVND, per germline (reference sequence).

J is TRBJ1-4 and V is TRBV18; D unresolved. V was trimmed by 5 bases and J by 0 bases, leaving 10 bases between them. Germline CDR1 reads KGHSH; CDR2 reads LQKENI. The CDR3 covers 15 residues. The CDR3 region has the DNA TGTGCCAGCTCAGTAAATATTGCAACTAATGAAAAACTGTTTTTT. It encodes CASSVNIATNEKLFF.

The J gene is TRBJ2-7, the V gene TRBV7-3; D tentatively reads TRBD1 or TRBD2 (5 bases each). The CDR3 has 17 amino acids. Germline CDR1 is SGHTA and CDR2 is FQGTGA. Trimming took off 2 bases at V and 2 bases at J, with 19 bases between the two ends. CDR3 sequence: CASSLLVRGDAAYEQYF. The CDR3 nucleotides are TGTGCCAGCAGCTTATTGGTACGTGGGGACGCCGCCTACGAGCAGTACTTC.

The chain couples TRBV29-1 to TRBJ2-2; maybe TRBD2 (6 bases). The germline V gene has CDR1 SQVTM and CDR2 ANQGSEA. CDR3 length: 15 amino acids. Trimming took 6 bases from V and 8 from J, leaving 22 bases between them. The CDR3 is CSVYGSRTQLGELFF. The CDR3 DNA reads TGCAGCGTCTACGGGAGTCGCACCCAGTTAGGGGAGCTGTTTTTT.

The gene calls are TRBV4-3 and TRBJ2-1; 9 nucleotides agree with TRBD2. The V and J ends lost 2 bases and 10 bases, in that order; junction bases with no gene match: 6. Per germline, CDR1 LGHNA and CDR2 YSLEER. This CDR3 comprises 14 residues. The CDR3 coding sequence is TGCGCCAGCAGCCAAAAGCGGGAGGCGAGGGAGCAGTTCTTC. This encodes CASSQKREAREQFF.

This clone was picked up one time. The V gene is TRBV5-1, the J gene TRBJ2-7; 10 bases are a match to TRBD1. CDR1 SGHRS and CDR2 YFSETQ come from the germline V gene. V lost 6 bases and J lost 3; bases outside the gene matches: 3. The CDR3 is 13 residues long. The CDR3 here is CASKRTGGYEQYF. The CDR3 region has the DNA TGCGCCAGCAAGAGGACAGGGGGCTACGAGCAGTACTTC. The complete variable domain, with remaining parts taken from reference TRBV5-1 and TRBJ2-7, reads KAGVTQTPRYLIKTRGQQVTLSCSPISGHRSVSWYQQTPGQGLQFLFEYFSETQRNKGNFPGRFSGRQFSNSRSEMNVSTLELGDSALYLCASKRTGGYEQYFGPGTRLTVT.

V usage is TRBV19 and J usage is TRBJ1-1; TRBD1 might be the D (5 bases). V lost 1 base and J 0 bases, leaving 9 bases between the germline ends. From germline, CDR1 is LNHDA and CDR2 SQIVND (reference sequence). This CDR3 spans 15 amino acids. CDR3 region: CASSIGGRMNTEAFF. The CDR3 DNA is TGTGCCAGTAGTATAGGGGGACGTATGAACACTGAAGCTTTCTTT.

CDR3 loop: CASSFGTGGGQPQHF. For the CDR3, the DNA is TGTGCCAGCAGTTTCGGGACAGGGGGTGGTCAGCCCCAGCATTTT. This chain joins TRBV27 and TRBJ1-5; 11 bases fit TRBD1. The CDR3 spans 15 residues. The germline V gene encodes CDR1 MNHEY and CDR2 SMNVEV (reference sequence). The trim removed 3 bases at V and 6 bases at J, leaving 4 bases unmatched.

The J gene is TRBJ2-1, the V gene TRBV18, with no clear D. The CDR3 is made up of 13 amino acids. Looked up from germline, CDR1 is KGHSH and CDR2 is LQKENI. Trimming cost V 6 bases and J 3 bases, with 9 bases left between them. CDR3: CASSGSIYNEQFF. CDR3 DNA sequence: TGTGCCAGCTCGGGCAGTATCTACAATGAGCAGTTCTTC.

The chain carries TRBV29-1 and TRBJ1-3; unclear D gene. Germline V gene data show CDR1 as SQVTM and CDR2 as ANQGSEA. The germline V and J ends were trimmed by 6 bases and 3 bases, with 18 bases remaining between them. There are 15 residues in the CDR3. CDR3 sequence reads: CSVGKDYTLGNTIYF. The CDR3 nucleotides read TGCAGCGTGGGGAAAGACTATACCCTTGGAAACACCATATATTTT.

The genes are TRBV7-8 and TRBJ2-7, with 12 bases matching TRBD2. The CDR3 consists of 19 residues. The ends lost 6 bases at V and 0 bases at J; junction bases unmatched: 15. Germline CDR1 is SGHVS and CDR2 is FQNEAQ. CDR3 region: CASRTSGLAGGRASYEQYF. The CDR3 DNA sequence: TGTGCCAGCAGGACCTCGGGGCTAGCGGGGGGGAGGGCCTCCTACGAGCAGTACTTC.

The rearrangement joins TRBV6-1 to TRBJ2-7; TRBD1 matches at 8 bases. J gave up 3 bases and V 8 bases, and 9 bases lay outside the gene matches. The germline V gene has CDR1 MNHNS and CDR2 SASEGT. The CDR3 spans 14 residues. DNA of the CDR3: TGTGCCAGCTCGCCCGGGACAGGTCTCTACGAGCAGTACTTC. It is translated as CASSPGTGLYEQYF.

The chain links TRBV6-1 to TRBJ2-7; D call uncertain. Trimming stripped 7 bases from V and 6 bases from J, with 7 bases between. Germline loops: CDR1 MNHNS, CDR2 SASEGT. This CDR3 has 10 amino acids. The CDR3 DNA reads TGTGCCAGCACGGGTACCGAGCAGTACTTC. Protein: CASTGTEQYF.

V gene TRBV11-2 combines with J gene TRBJ1-1; the D gene is possibly TRBD1 (5 bases). CDR3 length: 14 residues. Germline values: CDR1 SGHAT, CDR2 FQNNGV. Trimming removed 4 bases at V and 3 bases at J, with 12 bases between. CDR3 DNA: TGTGCCAGCAGCTCAGGGCCGCGAGACACTGAAGCTTTCTTT. It codes for CASSSGPRDTEAFF.

The CDR3 DNA reads as TGTGCCAGCAGCGTGAGGGAGATCTCCTACGAGCAGTACTTC. Encoded protein: CASSVREISYEQYF. This sequence joins TRBV9 and TRBJ2-7; a possible D gene is TRBD2 (5 bases). Germline V gene sequence: CDR1 SGDLS, CDR2 YYNGEE. Trimming took 2 bases from V and 0 from J, leaving 9 bases between them. The CDR3 consists of 14 residues.

V usage is TRBV5-6 and J usage is TRBJ1-5; possible D gene TRBD1, 5 bases. CDR1 is SGHDT and CDR2 is YYEEEE in the germline V gene. The CDR3 is made up of 13 amino acids. Trimming took off 4 bases at V and 6 bases at J, with 11 bases between the two ends. CDR3 sequence reads: CASSGGVRQPQHF. In DNA form, the CDR3 reads TGTGCCAGCAGCGGAGGGGTCCGTCAGCCCCAGCATTTT.

The V and J genes are TRBV29-1 and TRBJ2-5; the match to TRBD2 covers 9 bases. V lost 4 bases and J lost 7; bases outside the gene matches: 7. The CDR3 totals 13 residues. The germline CDR1 and CDR2 sequences are SQVTM and ANQGSEA. The CDR3 nucleotides are TGCAGCGTTGGAGCGGGGGGTACTGGGACCCAGTACTTC. As protein: CSVGAGGTGTQYF. Based on the CDR3 plus reference TRBV29-1 and TRBJ2-5, the full variable domain is SAVISQKPSRDICQRGTSLTIQCQVDSQVTMMFWYRQQPGQSLTLIATANQGSEATYESGFVIDKFPISRPNLTFSTLTVSNMSPEDSSIYLCSVGAGGTGTQYFGPGTRLLVL.

V is TRBV28 and J is TRBJ2-2, with D possibly TRBD1 on 5 matching bases. V lost 3 bases to trimming and J lost 0 bases, with 14 bases between them. CDR1 and CDR2 from the germline V gene are MDHEN and SYDVKM. There are 17 residues in the CDR3. CDR3 nucleotide sequence: TGTGCCAGCAGTTTTTGGTGGGGCGAAACGAACACCGGGGAGCTGTTTTTT. Its translation: CASSFWWGETNTGELFF.

Remarks on this clone: One end of the junction is discordant with germline, which a read error may explain. The gene calls are TRBV7-7 and TRBJ1-2; D gene ambiguous. CDR3 length: 12 amino acids. Looked up from germline, CDR1 is SSHAT and CDR2 is FNYEAQ (reference sequence). CDR3 nucleotides: TGTGCTAGCAGCCCCGGGGTCTATGGCTACACCTTC. It encodes CASSPGVYGYTF.

The chain uses TRBV6-5 and TRBJ2-3; D unclear. This CDR3 has 14 amino acids. V lost 2 bases to trimming and J lost 1 base, with 7 bases between them. The V gene's germline CDR1 is MNHEY and CDR2 SVGAGI. CDR3 DNA sequence: TGTGCCAGCAGTTACCCTGGACGCACAGATACGCAGTATTTT. Its protein is CASSYPGRTDTQYF.

The chain recombines TRBV5-6 with TRBJ2-7, with unresolved D. The V end was cut by 0 bases, the J end by 4 bases, with 5 bases between. The CDR3 consists of 12 residues. Germline-derived CDR1 and CDR2 are SGHDT and YYEEEE. Written as DNA, the CDR3 is TGTGCCAGCAGCTTGGGTCGGTACGAGCAGTACTTC. Amino acids: CASSLGRYEQYF.

The chain uses TRBV6-6 and TRBJ2-7; a weak D match, TRBD1 (5 bases). The CDR3 has 12 amino acids. V shed 6 bases and J shed 7 bases, with 13 bases lying between them. The germline CDR1 and CDR2 sequences are MNHNY and SVGAGI (reference sequence). The CDR3 protein is CASSQTVFEQYF. CDR3 nucleotides: TGTGCCAGCAGCCAGACAGTCTTTGAGCAGTACTTC.

The chain carries TRBV7-8 and TRBJ1-4; no reliable D call. Germline V CDR1 and CDR2: SGHVS, FQNEAQ. V gave up 1 base and J gave up 7 bases, with 13 bases separating them. CDR3 length: 15 residues. CDR3 bases: TGTGCCAGCAGCTTAGAGCGGGTTTTGGGTGAAAAACTGTTTTTT. It codes for CASSLERVLGEKLFF. Based on the CDR3 plus reference TRBV7-8 and TRBJ1-4, the full variable domain is GAGVSQSPRYKVAKRGQDVALRCDPISGHVSLFWYQQALGQGPEFLTYFQNEAQLDKSGLPSDRFFAERPEGSVSTLKIQRTQQEDSAVYLCASSLERVLGEKLFFGSGTQLSVL.

This clone was detected once. The chain links TRBV29-1 to TRBJ2-7; TRBD1 is a possible D gene (6 bases). CDR1 SQVTM and CDR2 ANQGSEA come from the germline V gene. Trimming shortened V by 1 base and J by 2 bases, and 9 bases separated the two germline ends. CDR3 size: 13 residues. As DNA, the CDR3 is TGCAGCGTTGAAGGGGACATCACCTACGAGCAGTACTTC. This translates into CSVEGDITYEQYF.

J is TRBJ2-2 and V is TRBV10-3; 7 bases are shared with TRBD2. The CDR3 contains 15 residues. Per germline, CDR1 ENHRY and CDR2 SYGVKD. Losses at the gene ends were 11 bases for V and 4 bases for J; bases not matched to a gene: 13. The CDR3 spells CALRPSGTVTGELFF. CDR3 bases: TGTGCCCTACGTCCAAGCGGGACCGTCACCGGGGAGCTGTTTTTT.

In nucleotides, the CDR3 is TGTGCCAGCAGCTTCGGACAGGTTGGAAACACCATATATTTT. Translated: CASSFGQVGNTIYF. This chain links TRBV6-5 with TRBJ1-3; 7 nucleotides align to TRBD1. The CDR3 has 14 residues. J was trimmed by 3 bases and V by 6 bases; bases with no gene match: 5. Germline values: CDR1 MNHEY, CDR2 SVGAGI.

V is TRBV5-6 and J is TRBJ2-7; D call uncertain. Germline V gives CDR1 SGHDT, CDR2 YYEEEE. This CDR3 is built from 12 residues. Trimming took off 0 bases at V and 6 bases at J, with 7 bases between the two ends. This CDR3 reads CASSLVGSEQYF. CDR3 bases: TGTGCCAGCAGCTTGGTGGGCAGCGAGCAGTACTTC.

The chain's CDR3 is CASSPSPSGSGELFF. For the CDR3, the DNA is TGTGCCAGCTCACCGTCTCCTTCAGGTTCCGGGGAGCTGTTTTTT. The rearrangement joins TRBV18 to TRBJ2-2; D gene ambiguous. This CDR3 region has 15 residues. Per germline, CDR1 KGHSH and CDR2 LQKENI. V dropped 3 bases and J dropped 6 bases, with 14 bases sitting between them.

The DNA for the CDR3 is TGTGCCAGCAGTTACTCCTGGACAGGGGGCTACGAGCAGTACTTC. Translated, it gives CASSYSWTGGYEQYF. The chain joins TRBV6-6 to TRBJ2-7; TRBD1 matches 10 bases. The V segment lost 0 bases and the J segment 3 bases; nucleotides outside the gene matches: 2. Germline CDR1 reads MNHNY; CDR2 reads SVGAGI (reference sequence). The length of the CDR3 is 15 residues.